This TCR beta chain comes out of a study of tumor and adjacent non-tumor tissue in lung cancer. A note on this clonotype: Its target is not known.

RNA was extracted from bulk tissue without any cell sorting. General observations from the study: TCR diversity was significantly greater in tumor than normal lung tissue.

A modified ARM-PCR protocol with three rounds of nested PCR amplified TCRbeta. TCRdb called the multiplex PCR reads again in MiXCR, with one record for every CDR3 protein. This sample yields 60,000 to 85,000 distinct CDR3 sequences, of which around four fifths are seen a single time; approximately 30% belongs to the top ten. The sequencing input was lung tumor tissue. This sequence was found in a man aged 60 to 69 with non-small cell lung cancer.

This CDR3 is CANTLGGSRTGELFF. The CDR3 DNA reads TGTGCCAACACTCTGGGGGGATCGCGCACCGGGGAGCTGTTTTTT. The genes are TRBV6-5 and TRBJ2-2, with D possibly TRBD2 on 6 matching bases. In germline, CDR1 is MNHEY, CDR2 SVGAGI. The length of the CDR3 is 15 residues. V dropped 10 bases and J dropped 4 bases, with 19 bases sitting between them.